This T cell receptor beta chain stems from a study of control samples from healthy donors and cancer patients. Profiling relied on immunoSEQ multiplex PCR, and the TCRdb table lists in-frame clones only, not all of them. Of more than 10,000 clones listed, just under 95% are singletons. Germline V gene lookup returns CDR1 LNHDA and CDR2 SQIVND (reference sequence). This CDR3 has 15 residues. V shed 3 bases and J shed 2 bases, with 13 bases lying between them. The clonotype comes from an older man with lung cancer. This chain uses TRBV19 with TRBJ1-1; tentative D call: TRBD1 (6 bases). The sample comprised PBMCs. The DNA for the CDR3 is TGTGCCAGTAGTATTACTGCACAGGGCAACACTGAAGCTTTCTTT. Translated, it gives CASSITAQGNTEAFF. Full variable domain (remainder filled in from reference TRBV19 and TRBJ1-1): DGGITQSPKYLFRKEGQNVTLSCEQNLNHDAMYWYRQDPGQGLRLIYYSQIVNDFQKGDIAEGYSVSREKKESFPLTVTSAQKNPTAFYLCASSITAQGNTEAFFGQGTRLTVV.